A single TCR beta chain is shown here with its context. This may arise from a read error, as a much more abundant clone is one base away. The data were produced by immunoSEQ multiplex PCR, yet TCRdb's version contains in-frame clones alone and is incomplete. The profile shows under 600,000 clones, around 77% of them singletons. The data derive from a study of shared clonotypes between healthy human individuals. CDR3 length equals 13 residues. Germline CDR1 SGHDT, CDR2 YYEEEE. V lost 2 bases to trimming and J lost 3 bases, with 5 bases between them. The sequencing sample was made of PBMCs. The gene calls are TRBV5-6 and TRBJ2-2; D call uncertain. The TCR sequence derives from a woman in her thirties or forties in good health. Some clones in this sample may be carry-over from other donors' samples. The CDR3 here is CASSFPHTGELFF. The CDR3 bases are TGTGCCAGCAGCTTTCCGCACACCGGGGAGCTGTTTTTT. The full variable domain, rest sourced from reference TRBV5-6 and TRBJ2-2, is DAGVTQSPTHLIKTRGQQVTLRCSPKSGHDTVSWYQQALGQGPQFIFQYYEEEERQRGNFPDRFSGHQFPNYSSELNVNALLLGDSALYLCASSFPHTGELFFGEGSRLTVL.